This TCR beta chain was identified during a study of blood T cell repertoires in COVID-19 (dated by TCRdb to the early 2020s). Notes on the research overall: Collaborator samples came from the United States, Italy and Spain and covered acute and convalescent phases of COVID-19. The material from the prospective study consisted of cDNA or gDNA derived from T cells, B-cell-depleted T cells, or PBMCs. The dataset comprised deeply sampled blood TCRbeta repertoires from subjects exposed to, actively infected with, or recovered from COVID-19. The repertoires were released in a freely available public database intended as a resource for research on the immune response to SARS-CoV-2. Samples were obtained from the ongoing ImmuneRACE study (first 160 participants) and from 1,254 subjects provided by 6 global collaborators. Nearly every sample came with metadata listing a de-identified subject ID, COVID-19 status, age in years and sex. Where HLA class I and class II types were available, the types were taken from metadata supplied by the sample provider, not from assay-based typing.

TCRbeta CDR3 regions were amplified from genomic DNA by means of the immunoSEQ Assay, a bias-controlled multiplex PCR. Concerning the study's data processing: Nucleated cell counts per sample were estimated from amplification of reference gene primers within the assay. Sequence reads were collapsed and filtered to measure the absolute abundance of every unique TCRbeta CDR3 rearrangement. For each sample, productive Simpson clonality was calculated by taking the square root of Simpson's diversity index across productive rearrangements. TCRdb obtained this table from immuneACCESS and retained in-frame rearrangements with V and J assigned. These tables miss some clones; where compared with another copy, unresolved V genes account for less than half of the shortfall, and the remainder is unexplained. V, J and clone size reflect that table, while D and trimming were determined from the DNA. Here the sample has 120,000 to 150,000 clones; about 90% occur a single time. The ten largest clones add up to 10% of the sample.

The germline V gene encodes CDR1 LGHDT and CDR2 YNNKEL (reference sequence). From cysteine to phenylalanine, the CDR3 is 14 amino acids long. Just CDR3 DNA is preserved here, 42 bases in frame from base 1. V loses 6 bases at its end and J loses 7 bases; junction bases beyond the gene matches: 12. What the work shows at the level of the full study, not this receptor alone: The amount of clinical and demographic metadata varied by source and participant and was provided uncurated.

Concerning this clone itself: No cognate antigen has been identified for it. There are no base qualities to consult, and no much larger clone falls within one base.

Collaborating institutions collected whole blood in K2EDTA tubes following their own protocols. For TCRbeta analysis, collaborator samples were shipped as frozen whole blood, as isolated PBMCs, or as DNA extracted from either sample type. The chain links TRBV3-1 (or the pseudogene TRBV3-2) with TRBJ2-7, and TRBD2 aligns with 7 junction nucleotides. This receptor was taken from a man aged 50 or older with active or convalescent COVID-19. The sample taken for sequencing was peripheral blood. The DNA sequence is TGTGCCAGCAGGATGGGAGCGGGACTTGAAGAGCAGTACTTC. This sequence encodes CASRMGAGLEEQYF.